This entry describes one T cell receptor beta chain. Germline values: CDR1 SGHDT, CDR2 YYEEEE. The CDR3 has 15 residues. Trimming removed 3 bases from V and 0 bases from J; junction bases left unmatched: 2. Sequencing used immunoSEQ multiplex PCR; TCRdb keeps in-frame clones, though not all of them. The sample has about 170,000 clones, 70% to 85% seen once. Which cohort a participant joined came from the clinical history participants gave. Two consecutive negative NP/OP PCR tests, clearance, or resolved symptoms defined Cohort 3 recovery. This entry is derived from a study of blood T cell repertoires in COVID-19.

The chain carries TRBV5-6 and TRBJ1-5; 8 bases map to TRBD1. This sequence originates from a man over 45 who had recovered from COVID-19. Sequencing was done on a sample of PBMCs or T cells enriched from blood (not recorded which). The CDR3 reads CASSWGQVSNQPQHF. The CDR3 DNA sequence: TGTGCCAGCAGCTGGGGACAGGTTAGCAATCAGCCCCAGCATTTT.